This TCR beta chain came from a study of blood T cell repertoires in COVID-19. Overall study: The United States, Italy and Spain supplied acute and convalescent COVID-19 samples. T cells, B-cell-depleted T cells, or PBMCs provided the cDNA or gDNA that served as material.

Original data processing: Nucleated cell number was recorded as an estimate derived from reference gene primer amplification. Clones were read by immunoSEQ multiplex PCR, and TCRdb kept only the in-frame ones, dropping some. V, J and clone size reflect that table, while D and trimming were determined from the DNA. The data contain about 240,000 clones, more than 85% of them singletons. This CDR3 has 12 residues. Trimming removed 6 bases at V and 6 bases at J, with 11 bases between. Per the germline V gene, CDR1 is MNHEY and CDR2 is SVGAGI. This sequence was found in a woman aged 70 to 79 with active or convalescent COVID-19. The chain recombines TRBV6-5 with TRBJ1-2; perhaps TRBD1 as D (5 bases). Sequencing input: peripheral blood. CDR3 bases: TGTGCCAGCAGAGACGGGGGGAATGGCTACACCTTC. Amino acid sequence: CASRDGGNGYTF.